These T cell receptor beta chains were read from a single sample in a study of T-cell reconstitution after alpha-beta-depleted transplantation in children. MiXCR, run by TCRdb on the PCR reads, gives a single entry per CDR3 protein. The sample has more than 400,000 distinct CDR3 sequences; roughly an eighth are singletons. Sample: PBMCs, mostly from graft donor cells, taken 180 days after TCRalphabeta/CD19-depleted stem cell transplant. The receptor source for this set is a female patient aged 2-9 years who had a stem cell transplant for aplastic anemia, so the T cells may come from the graft donor. Each CDR3 is given with its conserved first and last residue. A D gene is named only where the DNA matches it firmly. The size field is filled for only some rows; it gives once, few, many or a size class.

J: TRBJ2-2; D: -; V: TRBV29-1; size: many; DNA: TGCAGCGTTGGCACCGGGGAGCTGTTTTTT; CDR3: CSVGTGELFF
J: TRBJ1-6; D: -; V: TRBV12-3/TRBV12-4; size: few; DNA: TGTGCCAGCAGTTTAGCCAGGGAGATTAATTCACCCCTCCACTTT; CDR3: CASSLAREINSPLHF
J: TRBJ2-5; D: TRBD2; V: TRBV7-8; size: -; DNA: TGTGCCAGCAGCTCGGGGACTAGCGGGCTCCAAGAGACCCAGTACTTC; CDR3: CASSSGTSGLQETQYF
J: TRBJ2-3; D: -; V: TRBV5-1; size: few; DNA: TGCGCCAGCAGCTGGCCCAACACAGATACGCAGTATTTT; CDR3: CASSWPNTDTQYF
J: TRBJ2-7; D: -; V: TRBV12-3/TRBV12-4; size: -; DNA: TGTGTCAGCAGTTTGTGGGGGGACGAGCAGTACTTC; CDR3: CVSSLWGDEQYF
J: TRBJ2-1; D: TRBD2; V: TRBV6-5; size: many; DNA: TGTGCCAGCAGTTTTGAGCGGGGTAATGAGCAGTTCTTC; CDR3: CASSFERGNEQFF
J: TRBJ1-1; D: -; V: TRBV19; size: many; DNA: TGTGCCAGTAGCGGACAGCGGAACACTGAAGCTTTCTTT; CDR3: CASSGQRNTEAFF
J: TRBJ2-3; D: TRBD2; V: TRBV5-1; size: few; DNA: TGCGCCAGCAGCCAGCGGGAGAGCACAGATACGCAGTATTTT; CDR3: CASSQRESTDTQYF
J: TRBJ2-3; D: -; V: TRBV4-3; size: many; DNA: TGCGCCAGCAGCCAAAGAGGCGGGCTAGCGCCGGGAGTAGATACGCAGTATTTT; CDR3: CASSQRGGLAPGVDTQYF
J: TRBJ1-1; D: -; V: TRBV4-2; size: -; DNA: TGTGCCAGCAGCCCAATGGAATTGAGTGGACCACAGGGAGGCGCTTTCTTT; CDR3: CASSPMELSGPQGGAFF
J: TRBJ2-1; D: -; V: TRBV12-3/TRBV12-4; size: few; DNA: TGTGCCAGCAGTTTACCCGAATGGGACCCTACAAACAATGAGCAGTTCTTC; CDR3: CASSLPEWDPTNNEQFF
J: TRBJ1-2; D: -; V: TRBV4-3; size: -; DNA: TGCGCCAGCAGCCAAGATTATGGGGACGAAGGCTATGGCTACACCTTC; CDR3: CASSQDYGDEGYGYTF
J: TRBJ2-1; D: TRBD1; V: TRBV9; size: -; DNA: TGTGCCAGCAGCGTAGCAGGCCGGACAGGGGGGTCCTACAATGAGCAGTTCTTC; CDR3: CASSVAGRTGGSYNEQFF
J: TRBJ1-5; D: TRBD1; V: TRBV7-9; size: -; DNA: TGTGCCAGCAGCCTAGGACAGGGCTGGCAGCCCCAGCATTTT; CDR3: CASSLGQGWQPQHF
J: TRBJ1-5; D: -; V: TRBV10-2; size: few; DNA: TGCGCCTTTGTCCCTTTCACGCCCCAGCATTTT; CDR3: CAFVPFTPQHF
J: TRBJ2-3; D: TRBD2; V: TRBV4-3; size: -; DNA: TGCGCCAGCAGCCAAGACACCCCACTAGCGGGAGGGCCGTTAGATACGCAGTATTTT; CDR3: CASSQDTPLAGGPLDTQYF
J: TRBJ2-1; D: TRBD2; V: TRBV4-1; size: -; DNA: TGCGCCAGCAGCCAAGATGCAACTAGCGGGCGAGAGCAGTTCTTC; CDR3: CASSQDATSGREQFF
J: TRBJ2-5; D: -; V: TRBV10-3; size: many; DNA: TGTGCCATCAGTGAGAACAAGCTCCAAGAGACCCAGTACTTC; CDR3: CAISENKLQETQYF
J: TRBJ2-1; D: -; V: TRBV28; size: few; DNA: TGTGCCAGCAGTCCACCCCTTAGCGGTAGGAAGTTCTTC; CDR3: CASSPPLSGRKFF
J: TRBJ1-2; D: -; V: TRBV20-1; size: few; DNA: TGCAGTGCTAGTCTTGGAGGGCGCTACACCTTC; CDR3: CSASLGGRYTF
J: TRBJ2-1; D: TRBD2; V: TRBV18; size: many; DNA: TGTGCCAGCTCACCGGGACTAGCGGGACGGAATGAGCAGTTCTTC; CDR3: CASSPGLAGRNEQFF
J: TRBJ2-5; D: TRBD2; V: TRBV7-2; size: many; DNA: TGTGCCAGCAGCTTATCTCATCAGGTAGCGGGGCAAGAGACCCAGTACTTC; CDR3: CASSLSHQVAGQETQYF
J: TRBJ2-1; D: -; V: TRBV28; size: -; DNA: TGTGCCAGCAGTTTCGTCTGGGGTGAGCAGTTCTTC; CDR3: CASSFVWGEQFF
J: TRBJ1-5; D: -; V: TRBV2; size: few; DNA: TGTGCCAGCAGTGACTTGGAGAAACGACAGCCCCAGCATTTT; CDR3: CASSDLEKRQPQHF
J: TRBJ2-2; D: TRBD2; V: TRBV7-2; size: -; DNA: TGTGCCAGCAGCTTCGGGACTAGCGGGAGTATCTGGGAGCTGTTTTTT; CDR3: CASSFGTSGSIWELFF
J: TRBJ2-5; D: -; V: TRBV12-3/TRBV12-4; size: -; DNA: TGTGCCAGCGGCATAAGGGCGGGTCAGTACCAAGAGACCCAGTACTTC; CDR3: CASGIRAGQYQETQYF
J: TRBJ2-7; D: -; V: TRBV4-3; size: few; DNA: TGCGCCAGCAGTCTAACAGTAGCGGACCACTCCTACGAGCAGTACTTC; CDR3: CASSLTVADHSYEQYF
J: TRBJ2-5; D: -; V: TRBV29-1; size: few; DNA: TGCAGCGTTGAACGAGGAACAGAGACCCAGTACTTC; CDR3: CSVERGTETQYF
J: TRBJ2-3; D: -; V: TRBV6-5; size: -; DNA: TGTGCCAGCAGTTCAGGACAAGGGTACGGCACAGATACGCAGTATTTT; CDR3: CASSSGQGYGTDTQYF
J: TRBJ2-3; D: TRBD2; V: TRBV28; size: few; DNA: TGTGCCAGCAAACCGGGACTAGCGGGGTCAGATACGCAGTATTTT; CDR3: CASKPGLAGSDTQYF
J: TRBJ2-3; D: TRBD2; V: TRBV6-5; size: -; DNA: TGTGCCAGCAGTTACTCAGCGGGAGCAGGAGATACGCAGTATTTT; CDR3: CASSYSAGAGDTQYF
J: TRBJ1-3; D: -; V: TRBV9; size: -; DNA: TGTGCCAGCAGCGTAGTAGGCCTTGGAAACACCATATATTTT; CDR3: CASSVVGLGNTIYF
J: TRBJ1-2; D: TRBD1; V: TRBV4-3; size: -; DNA: TGCGCCAGCAGCCAAACAGGGGGCGTCGATGGCTACACCTTC; CDR3: CASSQTGGVDGYTF
J: TRBJ2-5; D: TRBD2; V: TRBV5-6; size: -; DNA: TGTGCCAGCAGCCCCCTTCTAGCGGGAATGGTAGAGACCCAGTACTTC; CDR3: CASSPLLAGMVETQYF
J: TRBJ2-1; D: TRBD2; V: TRBV20-1; size: once; DNA: TGCAGTGCTAGGCAGACTAGCCTACTTTACAATGAGCAGTTCTTC; CDR3: CSARQTSLLYNEQFF
J: TRBJ2-4; D: -; V: TRBV11-1; size: -; DNA: TGTGCCAGCAGCTTAGCCGATCACCGATATGGGGTTGGGGCCAAAAACATTCAGTACTTC; CDR3: CASSLADHRYGVGAKNIQYF
J: TRBJ2-5; D: -; V: TRBV7-9; size: many; DNA: TGTGCCAGCAGCTTAGATCATCGGGGGAAGTACCAAGAGACCCAGTACTTC; CDR3: CASSLDHRGKYQETQYF
J: TRBJ2-5; D: TRBD2; V: TRBV19; size: once; DNA: TGTGCCAGTAGTACGATTAGCGGGAGGCTGGAGACCCAGTACTTC; CDR3: CASSTISGRLETQYF
J: TRBJ2-7; D: -; V: TRBV4-3; size: -; DNA: TGCGCCAGCAGCCAAGATTCTTCAATCTCTACTTACGAGCAGTACTTC; CDR3: CASSQDSSISTYEQYF
J: TRBJ1-3; D: TRBD1; V: TRBV27; size: -; DNA: TGTGCCAGCAGTTCCGGAACAGGGGGAAGAAACACCATATATTTT; CDR3: CASSSGTGGRNTIYF
J: TRBJ1-2; D: -; V: TRBV29-1; size: many; DNA: TGCAGCGTTGGACGGACGCCATATGGCTACACCTTC; CDR3: CSVGRTPYGYTF
J: TRBJ2-2; D: TRBD1; V: TRBV10-3; size: few; DNA: TGTGCCATCAGTGACCTCCTCGCCGGGACAGGGGTTACGAACACCGGGGAGCTGTTTTTT; CDR3: CAISDLLAGTGVTNTGELFF
J: TRBJ2-1; D: -; V: TRBV29-1; size: -; DNA: TGCAGCGTTACCCACAGCTCCTACAATGAGCAGTTCTTC; CDR3: CSVTHSSYNEQFF
J: TRBJ2-6; D: -; V: TRBV9; size: -; DNA: TGTGCCAGCAGCGTACCCCGACAGAGCTCTGGGGCCAACGTCCTGACTTTC; CDR3: CASSVPRQSSGANVLTF
J: TRBJ2-7; D: -; V: TRBV29-1; size: few; DNA: TGCAGCGTTGTGAGCAGGGCAGACTACGAGCAGTACTTC; CDR3: CSVVSRADYEQYF
J: TRBJ1-5; D: -; V: TRBV12-3/TRBV12-4; size: -; DNA: TGTGCCAGCAGCCCGGCGTTTAGGGATAGCAATCAGCCCCAGCATTTT; CDR3: CASSPAFRDSNQPQHF
J: TRBJ2-2; D: TRBD1; V: TRBV20-1; size: few; DNA: TGCAGTGCTGAACCGGGACAGGGGGCTACCGGGGAGCTGTTTTTT; CDR3: CSAEPGQGATGELFF
J: TRBJ1-5; D: TRBD1; V: TRBV25-1; size: -; DNA: TGTGCCAGCAGTGAATCCGGGACAGGGGGAAATCAGCCCCAGCATTTT; CDR3: CASSESGTGGNQPQHF
J: TRBJ2-7; D: -; V: TRBV7-2; size: few; DNA: TGTGCCAGCAGCTTCTTCTCGGGAGCGAGCTACGAGCAGTACTTC; CDR3: CASSFFSGASYEQYF
J: TRBJ2-1; D: TRBD2; V: TRBV5-1; size: -; DNA: TGCGCCAGCAGCTTCTTACTAGCGGGAGGATACAATGAGCAGTTCTTC; CDR3: CASSFLLAGGYNEQFF
J: TRBJ2-1; D: TRBD2; V: TRBV15; size: -; DNA: TGTGCCACCAGCAGGGTGGCGGGAGGGCCTCCCGACAATGAGCAGTTCTTC; CDR3: CATSRVAGGPPDNEQFF
J: TRBJ1-5; D: -; V: TRBV5-5; size: many; DNA: TGTGCCAGCAGCTTGGTTTGGGGCAATCAGCCCCAGCATTTT; CDR3: CASSLVWGNQPQHF